The 19 T cell receptor beta chains below come from one sample, sequenced in a study of T cells after yellow fever vaccination. TCRdb reprocessed the 5' RACE reads with MiXCR, giving one entry per CDR3 protein. The sample has more than 300,000 distinct CDR3 sequences; about 10% are singletons. Sequenced here: CD4+ T cells sorted from PBMCs, sampled 45 days after the yellow fever booster vaccination. The receptors were gathered from a man between 18 and 29 years old who received the YFV17D yellow fever vaccine.

This clonotype was seen a handful of times. This chain links TRBV5-1 with TRBJ2-5, with 10 bases aligning to TRBD2. The CDR3 consists of 17 residues. V shed 4 bases, J shed 5 bases, and the junction held 14 bases outside the gene matches. The germline V gene encodes CDR1 SGHRS and CDR2 YFSETQ. In nucleotides, the CDR3 is TGCGCCAGCAGCCCAGCGACCGGGACTAGCGACGGCGAGACCCAGTACTTC. Residues: CASSPATGTSDGETQYF.

The chain recombines TRBV27 with TRBJ2-6; D unresolved. Trimming removed 3 bases at V and 0 bases at J, with 12 bases between. The length of the CDR3 is 17 residues. Per the germline V gene, CDR1 is MNHEY and CDR2 is SMNVEV (reference sequence). CDR3 region: CASSFGLGLSGANVLTF. The CDR3 nucleotides read TGTGCCAGCAGTTTTGGTCTCGGCCTCTCTGGGGCCAACGTCCTGACTTTC.

The table lists this clonotype with a few counts. V is TRBV11-2 and J is TRBJ2-4, with TRBD2 identical over 12 bases. V trimming: 1 base; J trimming: 6 bases; junction bases outside the gene matches: 4. In germline, CDR1 is SGHAT, CDR2 FQNNGV. This CDR3 is 16 amino acids long. This chain's CDR3 is CASSLGASGGVNIQYF. The CDR3 DNA reads TGTGCCAGCAGCTTAGGGGCTAGCGGGGGGGTAAACATTCAGTACTTC.

This clonotype was seen more than once but under ten times. The chain is built from TRBV28 and TRBJ1-5; D is unresolved. Germline assignment: CDR1 MDHEN and CDR2 SYDVKM. This CDR3 spans 14 amino acids. Deletions cut 8 bases from V and 1 base from J, with 12 bases between. This CDR3 reads CASLIGGSNQPQHF. CDR3 in DNA: TGTGCCAGCCTGATAGGTGGGAGCAATCAGCCCCAGCATTTT.

This rearrangement joins TRBV6-6 to TRBJ1-5; D unclear. Trimming left V 7 bases short and J 0 bases short, with 13 bases between. The CDR3 is made up of 15 amino acids. Germline V lookup: CDR1 MNHNY, CDR2 SVGAGI (reference sequence). This CDR3 is CASTPGRYSNQPQHF. The CDR3 DNA sequence: TGTGCCAGCACCCCGGGTCGCTATAGCAATCAGCCCCAGCATTTT.

This clonotype was detected only a few times. The rearrangement links TRBV28 to TRBJ1-1; D call uncertain. In germline, CDR1 is MDHEN, CDR2 SYDVKM. V was shortened by 1 base and J by 11 bases, with 11 bases between the two germline ends. The CDR3 has 12 residues. DNA for the CDR3: TGTGCCAGCAGTTTATCCGGCGAGAGGGCTTTCTTT. Protein sequence: CASSLSGERAFF. Supplemented by reference TRBV28 and TRBJ1-1, the full variable domain reads DVKVTQSSRYLVKRTGEKVFLECVQDMDHENMFWYRQDPGLGLRLIYFSYDVKMKEKGDIPEGYSVSREKKERFSLILESASTNQTSMYLCASSLSGERAFFGQGTRLTVV.

This clonotype occurred many times. The chain links TRBV5-1 to TRBJ2-2; possible D gene TRBD1, 6 bases. V was trimmed by 0 bases and J by 4 bases, leaving 7 bases between them. Per the germline V gene, CDR1 is SGHRS and CDR2 is YFSETQ. The CDR3 extends over 14 amino acids. Written as DNA, the CDR3 is TGCGCCAGCAGCTTGGTACAGGGCACCGGGGAGCTGTTTTTT. Amino acids: CASSLVQGTGELFF. The variable domain in full, completed from reference TRBV5-1 and TRBJ2-2, reads KAGVTQTPRYLIKTRGQQVTLSCSPISGHRSVSWYQQTPGQGLQFLFEYFSETQRNKGNFPGRFSGRQFSNSRSEMNVSTLELGDSALYLCASSLVQGTGELFFGEGSRLTVL.

Only a few counts were recorded for this clonotype. The chain has TRBV7-2 and TRBJ2-4; D might be TRBD2 (7 bases). The CDR3 runs 16 residues. Looked up from germline, CDR1 is SGHTA and CDR2 is FQGNSA. Trimming left V 4 bases short and J 1 base short, with 14 bases between. The CDR3, as DNA: TGTGCCAGCAGCTCCTACGGGGGGCATGCCAAAAACATTCAGTACTTC. This encodes CASSSYGGHAKNIQYF. Supplemented by reference TRBV7-2 and TRBJ2-4, the full variable domain reads GAGVSQSPSNKVTEKGKDVELRCDPISGHTALYWYRQSLGQGLEFLIYFQGNSAPDKSGLPSDRFSAERTGGSVSTLTIQRTQQEDSAVYLCASSSYGGHAKNIQYFGAGTRLSVL.

The V gene is TRBV10-3, the J gene TRBJ1-5; D is uncertain. The CDR3 has 15 amino acids. V was shortened by 10 bases and J by 2 bases, with 18 bases between the two germline ends. Germline V gives CDR1 ENHRY, CDR2 SYGVKD. CDR3 in amino acids: CATRGGLEGNQPQHF. CDR3 nucleotide sequence: TGTGCCACCAGAGGAGGGCTGGAAGGCAATCAGCCCCAGCATTTT.

This clonotype was seen a few times. This chain links TRBV6-2 or TRBV6-3 with TRBJ2-2; weak D call: TRBD1 (6 bases). Germline V gene lookup returns CDR1 MNHEY and CDR2 SVGEGT. V was clipped by 6 bases and J by 5 bases, with 7 bases between them. The CDR3 runs to 12 residues. For the CDR3, the DNA is TGTGCCAGCAGGCAGGGGACCGGGGAGCTGTTTTTT. This sequence encodes CASRQGTGELFF.

The chain couples TRBV15 to TRBJ2-1, with 10 positions matching TRBD2. J was trimmed by 0 bases and V by 2 bases; bases with no gene match: 4. The CDR3 is made up of 17 amino acids. The germline gives CDR1 LNHNV, CDR2 YYDKDF (reference sequence). CDR3 DNA sequence: TGTGCCACCAGCAGAAATCTAGCGGGGGCCTCCTACAATGAGCAGTTCTTC. Amino acid sequence: CATSRNLAGASYNEQFF.

The rearrangement links TRBV6-5 to TRBJ2-1, with a tentative D call TRBD1 (5 bases). The germline CDR1 and CDR2 sequences are MNHEY and SVGAGI. Deletions cut 6 bases from V and 0 bases from J, with 12 bases between. This CDR3 is built from 15 residues. In DNA, the CDR3 is TGTGCCAGCAGCCCTGCTGACAGCTCCTACAATGAGCAGTTCTTC. Protein product: CASSPADSSYNEQFF.

This clonotype has ten or more counts. The chain uses TRBV7-9 and TRBJ2-5; 7 nucleotides line up with TRBD2. CDR1 and CDR2 from the germline V gene are SEHNR and FQNEAQ (reference sequence). The V and J ends lost 5 bases and 7 bases, in that order; junction bases with no gene match: 7. The CDR3 sequence is 13 residues long. This chain's CDR3 is CASSLEGRATQYF. The CDR3 DNA reads TGTGCCAGCAGCCTGGAGGGGAGGGCGACCCAGTACTTC.

In its sample, this clonotype was seen many times. The chain joins TRBV27 to TRBJ1-1; maybe TRBD1 (6 bases). The germline V gene has CDR1 MNHEY and CDR2 SMNVEV (reference sequence). This CDR3 region has 14 residues. The ends were cut back, 5 bases at V and 1 base at J, with 11 bases in the middle. The CDR3 loop is CASSEQGRNTEAFF. The CDR3 nucleotides read TGTGCCAGCAGTGAACAGGGTAGGAACACTGAAGCTTTCTTT.

This clonotype has at least ten counts. The CDR3 DNA is TGTGCCAGCTCACCCTCGGACAGCCGAGGGGCTTTCTTT. Amino acid sequence: CASSPSDSRGAFF. This chain joins TRBV18 and TRBJ1-1; weak D call: TRBD1 (6 bases). The germline V and J ends were trimmed by 3 bases and 11 bases, with 16 bases remaining between them. Germline CDR1 and CDR2: KGHSH and LQKENI. This CDR3 has 13 amino acids.

The chain links TRBV3-1 to TRBJ1-5; 8 bases align to TRBD1. The CDR3 runs to 16 residues. Germline CDR1 and CDR2: LGHDT and YNNKEL (reference sequence). With 3 bases clipped from V and 0 bases from J, the junction kept 4 bases outside the gene matches. CDR3 region: CASSQTGALSNQPQHF. CDR3 bases: TGTGCCAGCAGCCAGACAGGGGCCCTTAGCAATCAGCCCCAGCATTTT. The whole variable domain, filled in from reference TRBV3-1 and TRBJ1-5, reads DTAVSQTPKYLVTQMGNDKSIKCEQNLGHDTMYWYKQDSKKFLKIMFSYNNKELIINETVPNRFSPKSPDKAHLNLHINSLELGDSAVYFCASSQTGALSNQPQHFGDGTRLSIL.

This clonotype was found many times. The chain joins TRBV28 to TRBJ1-3, with TRBD1 as a possible D gene (5 bases). Germline CDR1 MDHEN, CDR2 SYDVKM. The CDR3 runs 14 residues. Trimming removed 3 bases from V and 4 bases from J, with 10 bases in between. The CDR3 nucleotides are TGTGCCAGCAGTTTGACGGGACGGGGAAACACCATATATTTT. This gives the protein CASSLTGRGNTIYF. Complete variable domain (other parts from reference TRBV28 and TRBJ1-3): DVKVTQSSRYLVKRTGEKVFLECVQDMDHENMFWYRQDPGLGLRLIYFSYDVKMKEKGDIPEGYSVSREKKERFSLILESASTNQTSMYLCASSLTGRGNTIYFGEGSWLTVV.

The rearrangement joins TRBV21-1 to TRBJ2-7; the DNA was not used to check the table's D call, TRBD1. TRBV21-1 is a pseudogene locus. CDR3 length: 13 amino acids. CDR3 nucleotide sequence: TGTGCCAGCAGACCGGGACCCTACTACGAGCAGTACGTC. Translation gives CASRPGPYYEQYV.

This clonotype has more than one count but fewer than ten. The chain uses TRBV15 and TRBJ2-2; 10 positions agree with TRBD2. In germline, CDR1 is LNHNV, CDR2 YYDKDF (reference sequence). This CDR3 is 16 amino acids long. V shed 3 bases, J shed 0 bases, and the junction held 1 base outside the gene matches. DNA for the CDR3: TGTGCCACCAGCAGGGGACTAGCGACGAACACCGGGGAGCTGTTTTTT. This codes for CATSRGLATNTGELFF. Looking up the rest from reference TRBV15 and TRBJ2-2 gives the full variable domain: DAMVIQNPRYQVTQFGKPVTLSCSQTLNHNVMYWYQQKSSQAPKLLFHYYDKDFNNEADTPDNFQSRRPNTSFCFLDIRSPGLGDTAMYLCATSRGLATNTGELFFGEGSRLTVL.